This TCR beta chain was sequenced during a study of technical replicates of blood from a handful of donors. CDR1 and CDR2 from the germline V gene are SGHDN and FVKESK. J was trimmed by 7 bases and V by 4 bases; bases with no gene match: 5. CDR3 size: 15 residues. Assay: immunoSEQ multiplex PCR; the TCRdb copy retains only in-frame clones and omits some. The sample lists approximately 58,000 clones, approximately 86% occurring once. Source material: PBMCs. This TCR came from a human donor in good health. Some clones in this sample may be carry-over from other donors' samples. The V and J genes are TRBV14 and TRBJ2-1, with 12 bases lining up with TRBD2. The CDR3 bases are TGTGCCAGCAGCCCCTGGACTAGCGGGAAGAATGAGCAGTTCTTC. Translating it yields CASSPWTSGKNEQFF.